This TCR beta chain was sequenced for a study of cytomegalovirus exposure and HLA in healthy donors. Study results and limitations: For most TCR sequences rarity was the rule, although some public TCRs occurred in many donors. Within an earlier analysis, most TCR beta V segments proved productive either about 90% or about 30% of the time. There were under 200 TCR beta chains listed as cytomegalovirus-associated.

To note about this clone: Its cognate antigen is unknown.

This cohort consisted of healthy bone marrow donors. Researchers ran the PCR with 60 Vbeta and 13 Jbeta primers. Measured with immunoSEQ multiplex PCR; TCRdb has only the in-frame clones, and not every one. The table has over 100,000 clones, approximately 74% seen once. The germline CDR1 and CDR2 sequences are MDHEN and SYDVKM. Trimming shortened V by 4 bases and J by 5 bases, and 11 bases separated the two germline ends. This CDR3 comprises 13 residues. This sequence was found in a male donor in good health and CMV-seronegative. The specimen sequenced was PBMCs. V and J are TRBV28 and TRBJ1-1; D is ambiguous. CDR3 amino acids: CASSSPSRTEAFF. The CDR3, as DNA: TGTGCCAGCAGTTCCCCGTCGAGAACTGAAGCTTTCTTT.